Included here is one T cell receptor (beta chain) sequence, with context. The antigen is not known. This CDR3 region has 15 residues. After removal of 3 bases from V and 5 bases from J, the junction contained 5 bases not matched to a gene. Germline CDR1 is ENHRY and CDR2 is SYGVKD. Each donor was a healthy Caucasian individual from Russia, aged about 6 to 95. Next came a second PCR, run for roughly 6 to 11 cycles, which used a sample-barcoded 5' primer along with a J-beta primer mix. All cDNA molecules were each tagged by a template-switch adaptor with 12 random nucleotides. One entry per CDR3 protein results from TCRdb running MiXCR on the 5' RACE reads. The sample includes some 1.1 million distinct CDR3 sequences, under 40% of them seen just once. These data belong to a study of blood T cells in healthy people across ages. Findings and caveats of the study: Without sorted subsets, naive and antigen-experienced compartments could not be conclusively compared.

The clonotype comes from a man aged 18 to 29 in good health. The chain couples TRBV10-3 to TRBJ1-3; 9 bases are shared with TRBD1. The sequenced sample was blood. CDR3: CAISDRDRVRNTIYF. The CDR3 DNA follows: TGTGCCATCAGTGATCGGGACAGGGTTCGAAACACCATATATTTT.